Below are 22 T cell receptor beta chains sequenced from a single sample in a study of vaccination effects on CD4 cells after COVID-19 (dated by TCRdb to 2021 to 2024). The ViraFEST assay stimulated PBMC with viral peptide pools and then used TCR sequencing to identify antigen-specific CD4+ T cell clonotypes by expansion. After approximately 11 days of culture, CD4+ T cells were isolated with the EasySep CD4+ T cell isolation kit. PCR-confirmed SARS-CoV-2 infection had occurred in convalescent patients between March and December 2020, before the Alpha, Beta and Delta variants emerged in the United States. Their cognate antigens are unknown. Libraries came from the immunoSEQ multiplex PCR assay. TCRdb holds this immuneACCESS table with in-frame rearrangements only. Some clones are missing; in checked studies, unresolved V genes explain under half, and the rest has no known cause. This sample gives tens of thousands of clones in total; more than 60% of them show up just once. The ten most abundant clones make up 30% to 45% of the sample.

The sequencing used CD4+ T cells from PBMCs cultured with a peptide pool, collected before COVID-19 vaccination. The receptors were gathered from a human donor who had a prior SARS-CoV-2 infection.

The CDR3 is CASSLRQGRSYEQYF. The CDR3 DNA reads as TGTGCCAGCAGCCTTCGACAGGGGCGCTCCTACGAGCAGTACTTC. This chain connects TRBV5-4 to TRBJ2-7, with TRBD1 identical over 8 bases. Germline loops: CDR1 SGHNT, CDR2 YYREEE (reference sequence). J lost 0 bases, V lost 4 bases, and 6 bases had no gene match. The CDR3 loop spans 15 amino acids.

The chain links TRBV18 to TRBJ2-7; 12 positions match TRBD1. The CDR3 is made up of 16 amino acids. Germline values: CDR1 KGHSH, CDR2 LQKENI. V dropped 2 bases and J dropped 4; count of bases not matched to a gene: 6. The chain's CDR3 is CASSPTGTGGLYEQYF. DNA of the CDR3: TGTGCCAGCTCACCAACTGGGACAGGGGGCTTGTACGAGCAGTACTTC.

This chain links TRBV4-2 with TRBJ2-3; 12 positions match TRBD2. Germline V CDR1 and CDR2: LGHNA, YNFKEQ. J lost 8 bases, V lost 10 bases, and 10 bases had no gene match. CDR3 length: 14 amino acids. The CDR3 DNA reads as TGTGCCACTGAGCCTAGCGGGGGGGCAGGTACGCAGTATTTT. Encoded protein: CATEPSGGAGTQYF.

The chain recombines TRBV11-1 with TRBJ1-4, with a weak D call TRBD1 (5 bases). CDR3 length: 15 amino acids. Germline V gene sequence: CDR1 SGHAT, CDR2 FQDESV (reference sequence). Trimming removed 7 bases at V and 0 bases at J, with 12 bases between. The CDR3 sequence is CASTKRGTTNEKLFF. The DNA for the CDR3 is TGTGCCAGCACCAAACGGGGGACAACTAATGAAAAACTGTTTTTT.

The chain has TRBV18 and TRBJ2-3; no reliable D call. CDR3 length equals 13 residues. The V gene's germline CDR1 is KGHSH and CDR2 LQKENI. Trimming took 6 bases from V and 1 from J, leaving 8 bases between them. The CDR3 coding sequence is TGTGCCAGCTCCCCGGACCGCACAGATACGCAGTATTTT. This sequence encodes CASSPDRTDTQYF.

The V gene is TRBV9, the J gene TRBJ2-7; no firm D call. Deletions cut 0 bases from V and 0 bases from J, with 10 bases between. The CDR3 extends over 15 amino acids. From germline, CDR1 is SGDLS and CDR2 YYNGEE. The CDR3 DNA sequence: TGTGCCAGCAGCGTAGCGGCTGAGTTCTCCTACGAGCAGTACTTC. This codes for CASSVAAEFSYEQYF.

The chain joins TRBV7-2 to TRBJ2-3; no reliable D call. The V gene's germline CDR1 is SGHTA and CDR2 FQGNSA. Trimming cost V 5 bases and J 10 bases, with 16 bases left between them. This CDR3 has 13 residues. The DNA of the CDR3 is TGTGCCAGCAGCCAGTCTGAGTCGCCAGCGCAGTATTTT. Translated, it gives CASSQSESPAQYF.

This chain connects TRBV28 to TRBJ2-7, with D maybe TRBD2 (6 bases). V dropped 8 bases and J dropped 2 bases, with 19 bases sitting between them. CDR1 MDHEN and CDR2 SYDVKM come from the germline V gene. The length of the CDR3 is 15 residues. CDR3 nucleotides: TGTGCCAGCTCCCCCTGGGGGACGGGGGCCTACGAGCAGTACTTC. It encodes CASSPWGTGAYEQYF.

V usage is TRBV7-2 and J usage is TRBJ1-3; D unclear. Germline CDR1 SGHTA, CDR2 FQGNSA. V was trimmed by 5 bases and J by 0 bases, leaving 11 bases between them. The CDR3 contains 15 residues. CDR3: CASSETYHSGNTIYF. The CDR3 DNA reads TGTGCCAGCAGCGAAACATACCACTCTGGAAACACCATATATTTT.

CDR3 nucleotides: TGTGCCAGCAGCCTTCGGGGAGGACCCTACAATGAGCAGTTCTTC. This codes for CASSLRGGPYNEQFF. The J gene is TRBJ2-1, the V gene TRBV7-9, with a possible D match to TRBD2 (6 bases). V was pared by 5 bases and J by 2 bases, with 13 bases between. Germline V gene data show CDR1 as SEHNR and CDR2 as FQNEAQ (reference sequence). CDR3 length equals 15 residues. Based on the CDR3 plus reference TRBV7-9 and TRBJ2-1, the full variable domain is DTGVSQNPRHKITKRGQNVTFRCDPISEHNRLYWYRQTLGQGPEFLTYFQNEAQLEKSRLLSDRFSAERPKGSFSTLEIQRTEQGDSAMYLCASSLRGGPYNEQFFGPGTRLTVL.

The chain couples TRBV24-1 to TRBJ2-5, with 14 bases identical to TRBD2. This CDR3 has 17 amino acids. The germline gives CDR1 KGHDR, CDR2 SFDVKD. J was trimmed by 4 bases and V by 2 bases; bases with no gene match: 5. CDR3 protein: CATSDSGLAGARETQYF. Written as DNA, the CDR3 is TGTGCCACCAGTGATTCGGGACTAGCGGGAGCTCGAGAGACCCAGTACTTC.

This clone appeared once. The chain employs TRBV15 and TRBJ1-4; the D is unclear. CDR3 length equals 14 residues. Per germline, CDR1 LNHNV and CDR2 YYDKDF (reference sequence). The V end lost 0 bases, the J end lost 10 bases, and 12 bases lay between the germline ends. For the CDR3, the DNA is TGTGCCACCAGCAGAGATCTTAGTACCGGAAAACTGTTTTTT. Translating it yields CATSRDLSTGKLFF. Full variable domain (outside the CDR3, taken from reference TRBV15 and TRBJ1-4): DAMVIQNPRYQVTQFGKPVTLSCSQTLNHNVMYWYQQKSSQAPKLLFHYYDKDFNNEADTPDNFQSRRPNTSFCFLDIRSPGLGDTAMYLCATSRDLSTGKLFFGSGTQLSVL.

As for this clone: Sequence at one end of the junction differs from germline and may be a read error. Here the CDR3 DNA reads TGTGCCAGCAGCTGGGGGGAAGAGACCAATTTT. Its translation is CASSWGEETNF. The rearrangement links TRBV5-4 to TRBJ1-1; a possible D gene is TRBD1 (5 bases). CDR1 SGHNT and CDR2 YYREEE come from the germline V gene (reference sequence). The CDR3 loop spans 11 amino acids.

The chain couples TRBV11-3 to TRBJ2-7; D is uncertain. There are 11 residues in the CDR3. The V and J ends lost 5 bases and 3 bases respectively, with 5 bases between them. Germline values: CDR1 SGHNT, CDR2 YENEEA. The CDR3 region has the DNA TGTGCCAGCAGCGGGAACTACGAGCAGTACTTC. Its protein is CASSGNYEQYF.

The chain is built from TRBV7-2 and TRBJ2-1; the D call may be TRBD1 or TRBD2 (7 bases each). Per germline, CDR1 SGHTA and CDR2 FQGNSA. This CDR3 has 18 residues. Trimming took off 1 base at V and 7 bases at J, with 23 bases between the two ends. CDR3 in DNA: TGTGCCAGCAGCTTAGTGCCGGGACAGCAACCCGGGGGGAATGAGCAGTTCTTC. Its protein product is CASSLVPGQQPGGNEQFF.

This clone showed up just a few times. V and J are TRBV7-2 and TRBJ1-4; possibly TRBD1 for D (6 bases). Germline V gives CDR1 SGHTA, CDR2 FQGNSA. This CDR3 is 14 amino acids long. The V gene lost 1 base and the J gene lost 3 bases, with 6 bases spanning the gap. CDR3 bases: TGTGCCAGCAGCTTAGGGACAGCTAATGAAAAACTGTTTTTT. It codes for CASSLGTANEKLFF.

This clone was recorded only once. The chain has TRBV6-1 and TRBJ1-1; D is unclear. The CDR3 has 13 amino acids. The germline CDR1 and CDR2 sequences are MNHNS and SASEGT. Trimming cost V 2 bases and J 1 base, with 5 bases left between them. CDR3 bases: TGTGCCAGCAGTGAAAGGGAGAACACTGAAGCTTTCTTT. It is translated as CASSERENTEAFF.

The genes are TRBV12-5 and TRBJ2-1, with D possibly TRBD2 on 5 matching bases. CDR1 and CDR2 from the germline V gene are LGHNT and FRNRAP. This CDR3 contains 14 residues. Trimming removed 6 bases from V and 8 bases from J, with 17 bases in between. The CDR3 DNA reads TGTGCTAGTGGCTCCCGACCTCTGCGGGATGAGCAGTTCTTC. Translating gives CASGSRPLRDEQFF. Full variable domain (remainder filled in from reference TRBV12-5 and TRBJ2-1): DARVTQTPRHKVTEMGQEVTMRCQPILGHNTVFWYRQTMMQGLELLAYFRNRAPLDDSGMPKDRFSAEMPDATLATLKIQPSEPRDSAVYFCASGSRPLRDEQFFGPGTRLTVL.

CDR3 sequence reads: CASSPPDRGGEQFF. DNA for the CDR3: TGTGCCAGCTCACCACCGGACAGGGGAGGTGAGCAGTTCTTC. V is TRBV18 and J is TRBJ2-1; the match to TRBD1 covers 9 bases. V lost 0 bases to trimming and J lost 9 bases; unmatched junction nucleotides: 3. The germline V gene encodes CDR1 KGHSH and CDR2 LQKENI. This CDR3 has 14 amino acids.

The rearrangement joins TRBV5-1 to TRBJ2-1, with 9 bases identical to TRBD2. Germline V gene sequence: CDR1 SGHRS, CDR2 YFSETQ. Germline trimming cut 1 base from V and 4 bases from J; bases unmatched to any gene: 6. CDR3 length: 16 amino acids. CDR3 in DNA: TGCGCCAGCAGCTTGATCGCGGGGGGGGATTACAATGAGCAGTTCTTC. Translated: CASSLIAGGDYNEQFF.

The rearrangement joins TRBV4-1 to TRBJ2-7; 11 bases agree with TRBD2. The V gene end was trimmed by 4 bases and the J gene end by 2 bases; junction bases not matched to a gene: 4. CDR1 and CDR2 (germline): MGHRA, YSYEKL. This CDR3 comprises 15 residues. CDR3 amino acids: CASSPRLAGTYEQYF. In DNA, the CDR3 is TGCGCCAGCAGCCCTCGACTAGCGGGAACCTACGAGCAGTACTTC.

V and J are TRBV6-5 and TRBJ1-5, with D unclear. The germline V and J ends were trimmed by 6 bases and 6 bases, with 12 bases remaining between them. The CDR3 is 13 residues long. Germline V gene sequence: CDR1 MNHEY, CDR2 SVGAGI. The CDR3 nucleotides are TGTGCCAGCAGGCTCGCAGTTTCTCAGCCCCAGCATTTT. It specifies CASRLAVSQPQHF.